This T cell receptor (beta chain) was captured by sequencing in a study of blood T cell repertoires in COVID-19. Study-level information: The United States, Italy and Spain supplied acute and convalescent COVID-19 samples. In each case, the material was cDNA or gDNA derived from T cells, B-cell-depleted T cells, or PBMCs.

The CDR3 runs to 9 residues. Germline CDR1 reads LNHDA; CDR2 reads SQIVND (reference sequence). V lost 11 bases, J lost 7 bases, and 5 bases lay in between. In the authors' methods: Amplified reference gene primers provided the basis for estimating nucleated cell counts. This table comes from immunoSEQ multiplex PCR, and its TCRdb copy is limited to in-frame clones, with some not included. V, J and clone size reflect that table, while D and trimming were determined from the DNA. Here the sample spans 84,000 or so clones, approximately 80% being singletons. The sequence was collected from a woman over 75 with acute or convalescent COVID-19. The sequencing input was peripheral blood. This chain joins TRBV19 and TRBJ1-4; D uncertain. The CDR3 nucleotides read TGTGCCGTGAGTGAAAAACTGTTTTTT. Translated: CAVSEKLFF.